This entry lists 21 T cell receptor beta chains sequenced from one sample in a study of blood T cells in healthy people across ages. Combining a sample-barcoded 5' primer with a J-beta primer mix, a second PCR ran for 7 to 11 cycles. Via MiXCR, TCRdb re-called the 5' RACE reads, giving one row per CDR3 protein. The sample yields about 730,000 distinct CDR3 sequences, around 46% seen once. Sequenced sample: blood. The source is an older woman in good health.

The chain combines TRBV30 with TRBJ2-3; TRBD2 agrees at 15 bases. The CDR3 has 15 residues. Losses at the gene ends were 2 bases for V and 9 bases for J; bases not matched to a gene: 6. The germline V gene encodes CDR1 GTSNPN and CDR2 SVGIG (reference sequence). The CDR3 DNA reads TGTGCCTGGAGTAGGAAGGGACTAGCGGGGGGAACGCAGTATTTT. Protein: CAWSRKGLAGGTQYF.

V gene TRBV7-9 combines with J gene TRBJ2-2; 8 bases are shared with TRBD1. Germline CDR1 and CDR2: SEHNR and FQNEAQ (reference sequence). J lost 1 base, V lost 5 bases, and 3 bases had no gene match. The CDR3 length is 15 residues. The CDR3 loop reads CASSAGQGNTGELFF. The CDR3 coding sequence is TGTGCCAGCAGCGCAGGACAGGGGAACACCGGGGAGCTGTTTTTT.

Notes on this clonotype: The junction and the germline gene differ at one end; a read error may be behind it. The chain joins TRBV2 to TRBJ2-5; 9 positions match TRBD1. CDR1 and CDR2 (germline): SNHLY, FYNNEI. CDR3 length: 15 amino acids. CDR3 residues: CANSEGTGGFNEQYF. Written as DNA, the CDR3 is TGTGCCAACAGTGAAGGCACAGGGGGCTTCAATGAGCAGTACTTC. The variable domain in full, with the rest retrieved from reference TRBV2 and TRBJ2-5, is EPEVTQTPSHQVTQMGQEVILRCVPISNHLYFYWYRQILGQKVEFLVSFYNNEISEKSEIFDDQFSVERPDGSNFTLKIRSTKLEDSAMYFCANSEGTGGFNEQYFGPGTRLLVL.

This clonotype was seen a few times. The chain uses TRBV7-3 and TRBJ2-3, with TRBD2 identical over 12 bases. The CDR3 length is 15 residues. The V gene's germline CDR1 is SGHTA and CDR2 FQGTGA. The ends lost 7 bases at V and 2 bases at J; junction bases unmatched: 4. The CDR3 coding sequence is TGTGCCAGCAACCTAGCGGGGGGGCTCACAGATACGCAGTATTTT. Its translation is CASNLAGGLTDTQYF.

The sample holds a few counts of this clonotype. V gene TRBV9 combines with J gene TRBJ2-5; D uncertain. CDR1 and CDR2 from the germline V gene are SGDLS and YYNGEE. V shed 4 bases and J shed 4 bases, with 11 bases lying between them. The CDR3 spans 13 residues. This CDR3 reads CASSFMGLETQYF. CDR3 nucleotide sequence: TGTGCCAGCAGCTTCATGGGATTAGAGACCCAGTACTTC.

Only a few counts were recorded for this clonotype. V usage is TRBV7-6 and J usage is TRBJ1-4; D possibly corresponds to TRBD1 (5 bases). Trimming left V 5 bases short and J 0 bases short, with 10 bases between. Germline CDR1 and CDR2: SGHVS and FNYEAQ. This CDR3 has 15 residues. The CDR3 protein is CASSLRTSTNEKLFF. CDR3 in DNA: TGTGCCAGCAGCCTACGGACATCAACTAATGAAAAACTGTTTTTT.

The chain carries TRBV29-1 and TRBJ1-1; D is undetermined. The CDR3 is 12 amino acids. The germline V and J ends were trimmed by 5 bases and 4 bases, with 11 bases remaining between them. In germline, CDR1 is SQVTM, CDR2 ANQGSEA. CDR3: CSVRFGGTEAFF. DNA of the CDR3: TGCAGCGTTCGTTTCGGAGGCACTGAAGCTTTCTTT.

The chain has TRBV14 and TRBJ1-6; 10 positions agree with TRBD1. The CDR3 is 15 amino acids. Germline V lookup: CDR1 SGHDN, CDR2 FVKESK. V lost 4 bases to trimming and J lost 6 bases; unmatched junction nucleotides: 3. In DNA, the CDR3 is TGTGCCAGCAGCCGACAGGGGGCTCTTAATTCACCCCTCCACTTT. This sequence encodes CASSRQGALNSPLHF.

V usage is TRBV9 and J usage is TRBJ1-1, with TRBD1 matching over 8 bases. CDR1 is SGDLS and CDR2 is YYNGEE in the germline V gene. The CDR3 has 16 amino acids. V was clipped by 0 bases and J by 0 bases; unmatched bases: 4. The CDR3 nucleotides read TGTGCCAGCAGCGTAGCTGCAGGGGGCCTGAACACTGAAGCTTTCTTT. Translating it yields CASSVAAGGLNTEAFF.

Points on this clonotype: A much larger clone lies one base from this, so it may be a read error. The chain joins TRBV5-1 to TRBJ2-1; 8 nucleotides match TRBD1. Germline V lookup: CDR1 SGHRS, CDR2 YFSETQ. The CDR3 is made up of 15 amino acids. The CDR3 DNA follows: TGCGCCAGCAGCGGACCAGGGGGCTCCCACAATGAGCAGTTCTTC. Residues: CASSGPGGSHNEQFF. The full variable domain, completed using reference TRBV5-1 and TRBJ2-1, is KAGVTQTPRYLIKTRGQQVTLSCSPISGHRSVSWYQQTPGQGLQFLFEYFSETQRNKGNFPGRFSGRQFSNSRSEMNVSTLELGDSALYLCASSGPGGSHNEQFFGPGTRLTVL.

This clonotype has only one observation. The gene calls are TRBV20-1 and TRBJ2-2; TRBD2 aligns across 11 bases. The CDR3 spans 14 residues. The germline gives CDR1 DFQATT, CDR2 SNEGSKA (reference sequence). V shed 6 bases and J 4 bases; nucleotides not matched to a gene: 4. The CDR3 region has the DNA TGCAGTGCGCCTACTAGCGGGGGCACCGGGGAGCTGTTTTTT. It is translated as CSAPTSGGTGELFF.

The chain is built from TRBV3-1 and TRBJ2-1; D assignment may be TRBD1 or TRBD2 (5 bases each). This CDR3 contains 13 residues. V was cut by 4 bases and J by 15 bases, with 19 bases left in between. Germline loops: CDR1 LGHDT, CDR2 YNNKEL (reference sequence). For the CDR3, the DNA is TGTGCCAGCAGCCGGAGTCCCCGGGACCGAAGGTTCTTC. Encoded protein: CASSRSPRDRRFF.

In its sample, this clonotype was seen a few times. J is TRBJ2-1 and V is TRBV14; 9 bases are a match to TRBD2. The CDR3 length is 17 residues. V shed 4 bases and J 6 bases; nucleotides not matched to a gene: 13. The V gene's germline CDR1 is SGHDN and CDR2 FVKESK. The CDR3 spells CASSREGSAGGGNEQFF. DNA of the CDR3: TGTGCCAGCAGCCGCGAAGGGAGCGCGGGAGGGGGCAATGAGCAGTTCTTC.

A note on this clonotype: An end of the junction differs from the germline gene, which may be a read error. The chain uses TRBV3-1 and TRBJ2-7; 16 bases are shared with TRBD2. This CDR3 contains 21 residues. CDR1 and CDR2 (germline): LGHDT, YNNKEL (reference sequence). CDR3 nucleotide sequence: TGTGCCAGCAACCAAGATCTTAGTAGGGGACTAGCGGGGGGGAAAACCTACGAGCAGTACTTC. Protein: CASNQDLSRGLAGGKTYEQYF.

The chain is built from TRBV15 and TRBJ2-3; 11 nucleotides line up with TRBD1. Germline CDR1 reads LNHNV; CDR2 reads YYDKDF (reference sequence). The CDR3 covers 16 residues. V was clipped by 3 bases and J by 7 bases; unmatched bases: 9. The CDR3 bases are TGTGCCACCAGCAGCCCCTGGACAGGGGGCGGTAATACGCAGTATTTT. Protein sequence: CATSSPWTGGGNTQYF.

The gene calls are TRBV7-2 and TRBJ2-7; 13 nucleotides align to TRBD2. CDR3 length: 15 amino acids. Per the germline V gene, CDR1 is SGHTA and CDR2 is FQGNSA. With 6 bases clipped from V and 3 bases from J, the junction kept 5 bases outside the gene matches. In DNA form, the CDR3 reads TGTGCCAGCAGTTACGGGACTAGCGGGAACTACGAGCAGTACTTC. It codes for CASSYGTSGNYEQYF.

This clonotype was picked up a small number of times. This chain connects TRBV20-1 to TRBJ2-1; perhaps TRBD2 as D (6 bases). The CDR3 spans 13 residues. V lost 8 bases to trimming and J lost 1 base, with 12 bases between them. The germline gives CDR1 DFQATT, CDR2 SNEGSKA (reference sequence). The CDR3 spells CSTFSGSYNEQFF. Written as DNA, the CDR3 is TGCAGTACCTTTAGCGGTTCCTACAATGAGCAGTTCTTC.

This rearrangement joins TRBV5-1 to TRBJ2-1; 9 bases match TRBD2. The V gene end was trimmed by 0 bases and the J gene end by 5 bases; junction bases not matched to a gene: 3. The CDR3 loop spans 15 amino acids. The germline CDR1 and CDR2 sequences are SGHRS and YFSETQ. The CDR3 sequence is CASSLEASGDNEQFF. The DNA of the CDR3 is TGCGCCAGCAGCTTGGAGGCTAGCGGGGACAATGAGCAGTTCTTC.

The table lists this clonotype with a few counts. CDR3 DNA sequence: TGTGCCAGCAGCCGACAGGGAATACAAGCAGAGACCCAGTACTTC. Its protein product is CASSRQGIQAETQYF. The chain couples TRBV7-9 to TRBJ2-5; 7 bases match TRBD1. Germline V gene sequence: CDR1 SEHNR, CDR2 FQNEAQ (reference sequence). V was clipped by 5 bases and J by 4 bases; unmatched bases: 10. This CDR3 region has 15 residues.

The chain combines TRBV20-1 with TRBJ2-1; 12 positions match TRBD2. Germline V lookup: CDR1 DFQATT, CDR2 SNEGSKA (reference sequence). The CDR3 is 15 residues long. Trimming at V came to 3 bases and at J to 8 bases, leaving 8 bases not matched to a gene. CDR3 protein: CSASVRTSGTDEQFF. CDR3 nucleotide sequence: TGCAGTGCTAGCGTCAGGACTAGCGGGACGGATGAGCAGTTCTTC.

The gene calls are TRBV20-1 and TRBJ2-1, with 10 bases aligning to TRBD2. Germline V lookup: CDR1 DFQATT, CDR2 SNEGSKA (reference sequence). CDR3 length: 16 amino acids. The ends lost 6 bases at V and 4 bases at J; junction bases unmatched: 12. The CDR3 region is CSALDRSGRGYNEQFF. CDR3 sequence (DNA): TGCAGTGCCCTCGATAGGAGCGGGAGGGGGTACAATGAGCAGTTCTTC.